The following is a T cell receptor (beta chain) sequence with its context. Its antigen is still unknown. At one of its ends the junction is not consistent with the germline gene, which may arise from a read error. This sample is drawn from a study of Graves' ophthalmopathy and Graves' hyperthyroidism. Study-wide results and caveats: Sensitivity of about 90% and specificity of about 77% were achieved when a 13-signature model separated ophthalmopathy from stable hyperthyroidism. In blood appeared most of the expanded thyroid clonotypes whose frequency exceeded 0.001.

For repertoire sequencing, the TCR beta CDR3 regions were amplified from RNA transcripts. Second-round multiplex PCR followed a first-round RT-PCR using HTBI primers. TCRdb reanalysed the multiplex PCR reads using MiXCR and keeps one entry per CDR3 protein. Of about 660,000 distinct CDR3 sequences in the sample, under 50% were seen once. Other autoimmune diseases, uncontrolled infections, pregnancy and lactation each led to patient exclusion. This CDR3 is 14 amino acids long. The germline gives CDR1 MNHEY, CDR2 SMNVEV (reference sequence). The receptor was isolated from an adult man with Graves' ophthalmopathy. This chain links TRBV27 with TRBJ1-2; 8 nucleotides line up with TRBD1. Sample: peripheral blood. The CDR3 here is CTSRSGGANYGYTF. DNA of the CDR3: TGTACCAGCAGGTCAGGGGGCGCAAACTATGGCTACACCTTC.